Reported below is one T cell receptor (beta chain). The target antigen is unknown. Single viable CD3+CD4+CD8-CD45RO+ cells were sorted as the memory CD4+ T cells. CMV serostatus came from serum IgG against pp150, pp28, p38, p52. The data were obtained in a study of memory CD4+ T cells and cytomegalovirus serostatus. Study summary: This sample comes from healthy Belgian adults, under 10 CMV seropositive, approximately 25 seronegative.

Study-wide results and limits: About 40% of the roughly 160 known CMV-associated TCRbeta sequences appeared in CD4+ memory.

Generated by immunoSEQ multiplex PCR, the TCRdb table keeps only in-frame clones and is missing some. The data contain about 59,000 clones, about 81% of them singletons. Trimming removed 2 bases from V and 11 bases from J, with 15 bases in between. CDR3 length: 14 amino acids. The V gene's germline CDR1 is MDHEN and CDR2 SYDVKM. This chain uses TRBV28 with TRBJ1-4, with a weak D call TRBD1 (6 bases). The sequencing input was memory CD4+ T cells from blood. The TCR was taken from an adult in good health and CMV-seronegative. The CDR3 sequence: CASSLGGRGEKLFF. In DNA form, the CDR3 reads TGTGCCAGCAGTTTAGGTGGGAGGGGGGAGAAACTGTTTTTT.